A selection of T cell receptor beta chains follows, all from one sample in a study of blood T cell repertoires in COVID-19. Libraries were prepared by immunoSEQ multiplex PCR; TCRdb keeps only in-frame clonotypes and omits some of them. This sample yields around 15,000 clones, of which 70% to 75% are seen a single time; around 13% belongs to the top ten. Sample: peripheral blood. The receptors originated from a man aged 55 to 69 with acute or convalescent COVID-19. CDR3s include the opening cysteine and the closing phenylalanine or tryptophan. A D gene is named only where the DNA matches it firmly. Not all rows give a size; the values are once, few, many and, for expanded clones, a class.

j_call v_call cdr3_length d_call clone_size cdr3_aa cdr3_nt
TRBJ1-2 TRBV27 13 - - CASRFNRDLSYTF TGTGCCAGCAGATTCAACAGGGATCTAAGCTACACCTTC
TRBJ1-1 TRBV6-5 15 - - CASSYSDLGGTEAFF TGTGCCAGCAGTTACTCCGACCTGGGGGGCACTGAAGCTTTCTTT
TRBJ2-3 TRBV2 14 - - CASSESDTTDTQYF TGTGCCAGCAGTGAGAGTGATACCACAGATACGCAGTATTTT
TRBJ1-2 TRBV7-8 14 - - CASSLFPVNYGYTF TGTGCCAGCAGCTTATTTCCCGTAAACTATGGCTACACCTTC
TRBJ1-3 TRBV19 15 TRBD1 - CASSRDRISGNTIYF TGTGCCAGTAGCCGGGACAGAATCTCTGGAAACACCATATATTTT
TRBJ2-7 TRBV11-2 12 - - CASSRVYYEQYF TGTGCCAGCAGCCGGGTCTACTACGAGCAGTACTTC
TRBJ1-1 TRBV30 14 - few CAWSQGPQRTEAFF TGTGCCTGGAGTCAGGGGCCCCAACGGACTGAAGCTTTCTTT
TRBJ1-3 TRBV11-2 15 TRBD1 - CASRPTGGFGNTIYF TGTGCCAGCAGACCGACAGGGGGCTTTGGAAACACCATATATTTT
TRBJ2-1 TRBV5-5 15 TRBD2 - CASSFRGRDYNEQFF TGTGCCAGCAGCTTTCGGGGGAGGGATTACAATGAGCAGTTCTTC
TRBJ2-2 TRBV7-9 14 - - CASSQQGRGGELFF TGTGCCAGCAGCCAGCAGGGAAGAGGTGGGGAGCTGTTTTTT
TRBJ1-2 TRBV4-3 13 - - CASSQTGWNGYTF TGCGCCAGCAGCCAAACAGGTTGGAATGGCTACACCTTC
TRBJ2-7 TRBV6-2/TRBV6-3 16 TRBD2 - CASSYATSGSIYEQYF TGTGCCAGCAGTTACGCGACTAGCGGGAGCATCTACGAGCAGTACTTC
TRBJ1-1 TRBV4-3 15 - - CASSRTRVDSTEAFF TGCGCCAGCAGCCGCACCAGGGTTGATAGCACTGAAGCTTTCTTT
TRBJ1-1 TRBV7-3 15 - - CASSSTGLGNTEAFF TGTGCCAGCAGCTCCACAGGGTTAGGGAACACTGAAGCTTTCTTT
TRBJ2-7 TRBV18 19 - - CASSPNGGVSASAVYEQYF TGTGCCAGCTCACCTAACGGGGGAGTTAGTGCTAGCGCAGTTTACGAGCAGTACTTC
TRBJ1-6 TRBV28 13 - - CASSFPPSSPLHF TGTGCCAGCAGTTTTCCCCCTTCTTCACCCCTCCACTTT
TRBJ1-5 TRBV7-2 15 TRBD1 - CASSLGQGYNQPQHF TGTGCCAGCAGCTTAGGACAGGGATACAATCAGCCCCAGCATTTT
TRBJ2-4 TRBV6-5 16 TRBD2 - CASSYSTSGAKNIQYF TGTGCCAGCAGTTACTCGACTAGCGGGGCCAAAAACATTCAGTACTTC
TRBJ1-1 TRBV18 15 - - CASSPMDSMNTEAFF TGTGCCAGCTCACCCATGGACAGCATGAACACTGAAGCTTTCTTT
TRBJ2-5 TRBV7-2 18 TRBD1 - CASSSARVRQGVRETQYF TGTGCCAGCAGCTCTGCGCGGGTCCGACAGGGGGTGAGAGAGACCCAGTACTTC
TRBJ2-7 TRBV2 16 TRBD1 - CASSGTPGQVTYEQYF TGTGCCAGCAGCGGAACCCCGGGACAGGTTACATACGAGCAGTACTTC
TRBJ2-1 TRBV2 14 - once CASSEWSLYNEQFF TGTGCCAGCAGTGAGTGGTCACTCTACAATGAGCAGTTCTTC
TRBJ1-5 TRBV2 14 - - CASTGRSTAQPQHF TGTGCCAGCACCGGGAGATCGACAGCTCAGCCCCAGCATTTT
TRBJ2-7 TRBV7-8 15 TRBD2 few CASSAGLAGVVEQYF TGTGCCAGCAGCGCAGGACTAGCGGGGGTCGTAGAGCAGTACTTC
TRBJ1-2 TRBV19 13 TRBD1 - CASSQTGAYGYTF TGTGCCAGTAGTCAGACAGGGGCGTATGGCTACACCTTC
TRBJ2-7 TRBV7-2 17 TRBD2 - CASSLAPTSGESYEQYF TGTGCCAGCAGCTTAGCACCAACTAGCGGGGAGTCCTACGAGCAGTACTTC
TRBJ1-5 TRBV10-3 14 TRBD1 - CAISNRGRNQPQHF TGTGCCATCAGCAACAGGGGTCGCAATCAGCCCCAGCATTTT
TRBJ2-2 TRBV18 15 TRBD1 - CASSPGTVAAGELFF TGTGCCAGCTCACCCGGGACAGTGGCCGCCGGGGAGCTGTTTTTT
TRBJ1-2 TRBV3-1/TRBV3-2 19 TRBD1 - CASSPAPGRRTGFFYGYTF TGTGCCAGCAGCCCAGCCCCCGGTCGTCGGACAGGGTTTTTCTATGGCTACACCTTC
TRBJ2-2 TRBV4-3 14 - - CASSQDTSQGGLFF TGCGCCAGCAGCCAAGATACCAGCCAGGGAGGGCTGTTTTTT
TRBJ2-7 TRBV30 14 - few CAWSVGSRGYEQYF TGTGCCTGGAGTGTTGGGTCCAGGGGCTACGAGCAGTACTTC
TRBJ1-1 TRBV3-1/TRBV3-2 13 - - CASSRLPNTEAFF TGTGCCAGCAGCCGACTCCCGAACACTGAAGCTTTCTTT
TRBJ2-5 TRBV18 15 - - CASSPNQGRGETQYF TGTGCCAGCTCACCCAACCAGGGGAGAGGAGAGACCCAGTACTTC
TRBJ1-6 TRBV3-1/TRBV3-2 16 TRBD1 once CASSQDTGTGASPLHF TGTGCCAGCAGCCAAGATACCGGGACAGGGGCTTCACCCCTCCACTTT
TRBJ1-6 TRBV19 14 - once CASRGGPYNSPLHF TGTGCCAGTCGTGGCGGGCCCTATAATTCACCCCTCCACTTT
TRBJ1-6 TRBV30 15 - few CAWSGGQPYNSPLHF TGTGCCTGGAGTGGTGGGCAGCCCTATAATTCACCCCTCCACTTT
TRBJ2-5 TRBV2 15 - few CASSESQSRGETQYF TGTGCCAGCAGTGAGTCCCAGAGTAGGGGTGAGACCCAGTACTTC
TRBJ1-6 TRBV3-1/TRBV3-2 15 - - CASSPQGLGNSPLHF TGTGCCAGCAGCCCACAGGGTTTAGGTAATTCACCCCTCCACTTT
TRBJ2-3 TRBV5-4 16 TRBD1 - CASSPQNRQGTDTQYF TGTGCCAGCAGCCCCCAGAATAGACAGGGGACAGATACGCAGTATTTT
TRBJ1-3 TRBV6-2/TRBV6-3 15 - - CASSYSGIPGNTIYF TGTGCCAGCAGTTACTCCGGGATCCCTGGAAACACCATATATTTT
TRBJ2-7 TRBV6-6 13 - - CASSYGLRYEQYF TGTGCCAGCAGTTATGGTTTGCGCTACGAGCAGTACTTC
TRBJ2-7 TRBV7-8 15 TRBD1 - CASSLGGQGVYEQYF TGTGCCAGCAGCTTAGGGGGACAGGGGGTATACGAGCAGTACTTC
TRBJ1-1 TRBV29-1 11 - - CSVVGQPEAFF TGCAGCGTTGTGGGGCAGCCTGAAGCTTTCTTT
TRBJ1-1 TRBV14 14 - - CASSQEFGRAGAFF TGTGCCAGCAGCCAAGAATTTGGCAGGGCCGGGGCTTTCTTT
TRBJ1-2 TRBV6-1 15 TRBD1 - CASSEVPGQVYGYTF TGTGCCAGCAGTGAAGTTCCGGGACAGGTCTATGGCTACACCTTC
TRBJ2-2 TRBV5-1 16 - - CASSLQGLSNTGELFF TGCGCCAGCAGCTTGCAGGGACTCTCGAACACCGGGGAGCTGTTTTTT
TRBJ1-4 TRBV30 12 - - CAWGIQGIKLFF TGTGCCTGGGGGATTCAGGGTATAAAACTGTTTTTT
TRBJ1-1 TRBV7-8 14 TRBD1 - CASSEDRGFTEAFF TGTGCCAGCAGCGAGGACAGGGGGTTTACTGAAGCTTTCTTT
TRBJ2-7 TRBV10-3 12 - - CAISDSPYEQYF TGTGCCATCAGTGACAGTCCCTACGAGCAGTACTTC
TRBJ1-3 TRBV25-1 16 - - CASSESGRGSGNTIYF TGTGCCAGCAGTGAATCCGGCAGGGGAAGTGGAAACACCATATATTTT
TRBJ2-1 TRBV5-1 16 - - CASSLDAASSYNEQFF TGCGCCAGCAGCTTGGATGCAGCGAGCTCCTACAATGAGCAGTTCTTC
TRBJ2-1 TRBV4-3 15 TRBD1 - CASSQNRMTGGEQFF TGCGCCAGCAGCCAAAACCGGATGACAGGGGGAGAGCAGTTCTTC
TRBJ1-6 TRBV14 15 - - CASIHGQIYNSPLHF TGTGCCAGCATTCACGGACAGATCTATAATTCACCCCTCCACTTT
TRBJ2-3 TRBV7-2 11 - - CASTGTDTQYF TGTGCCAGCACGGGTACAGATACGCAGTATTTT
TRBJ2-5 TRBV3-1/TRBV3-2 13 - - CASSFPPGETQYF TGTGCCAGCAGTTTCCCTCCGGGGGAGACCCAGTACTTC
TRBJ2-2 TRBV10-3 14 - - CAISENFEGGELFF TGTGCCATCAGTGAGAATTTCGAGGGCGGGGAGCTGTTTTTT
TRBJ2-1 TRBV5-1 15 TRBD2 once CASSFLAGGANEQFF TGCGCCAGCAGCTTTCTAGCGGGGGGAGCCAATGAGCAGTTCTTC